The 10 T cell receptor beta chains in this list originate from one sample, sequenced in a study of CD8+ T cells in alopecia areata. The treatment: oral pan-JAK inhibitor, 5-10 mg twice daily. The authors extracted RNA and reverse transcribed it into cDNA as the sequencing template. Repertoires were generated with immunoSEQ multiplex PCR, while TCRdb's copy carries only in-frame clones and drops some. This table has roughly 110,000 clones, roughly 84% appearing once. The source material was CD8+ T cells sorted from blood, sampled at week 24, from a patient treated with tofacitinib. These receptors were collected from a human donor with alopecia areata.

This chain links TRBV4-2 with TRBJ1-4, with 9 nucleotides matching TRBD1. V shed 4 bases, J shed 0 bases, and the junction held 3 bases outside the gene matches. The CDR3 is 16 residues long. Germline CDR1 LGHNA, CDR2 YNFKEQ. CDR3 DNA sequence: TGTGCCAGCAGCCCGGGACAGGGATCAACTAATGAAAAACTGTTTTTT. Amino acids: CASSPGQGSTNEKLFF.

The rearrangement joins TRBV5-1 to TRBJ2-1; D unclear. From germline, CDR1 is SGHRS and CDR2 YFSETQ. The CDR3 is made up of 15 amino acids. Trimming took 5 bases from V and 5 from J, leaving 17 bases between them. Here the CDR3 DNA reads TGCGCCAGCAGGGGCAGTTTGGGCCTTAACAATGAGCAGTTCTTC. Translation: CASRGSLGLNNEQFF.

The CDR3: CASSPPGALLDEQYF. For the CDR3, the DNA is TGCGCCAGCAGCCCTCCCGGGGCCCTCCTGGACGAGCAGTACTTC. The gene calls are TRBV5-1 and TRBJ2-7, with D perhaps being TRBD1 or TRBD2 (5 bases each). The CDR3 totals 15 residues. The germline V and J ends were trimmed by 4 bases and 5 bases, with 19 bases remaining between them. The germline V gene encodes CDR1 SGHRS and CDR2 YFSETQ.

J is TRBJ2-1 and V is TRBV6-1, with 14 bases identical to TRBD2. CDR1 is MNHNS and CDR2 is SASEGT in the germline V gene. The J segment lost 11 bases and the V segment lost 4 bases, leaving 10 bases of the junction unmatched. This CDR3 has 16 amino acids. The CDR3: CASSALTSGGDRKQFF. CDR3 sequence (DNA): TGTGCCAGCAGTGCCTTGACTAGCGGGGGGGATAGGAAGCAGTTCTTC.

Points on this clone: Distinct nucleotide sequences in the sample also encode this CDR3. This chain joins TRBV4-1 and TRBJ2-7; D gene uncertain. Trimming left V 0 bases short and J 0 bases short, with 6 bases between. Germline V CDR1 and CDR2: MGHRA, YSYEKL. CDR3 size: 14 residues. This chain's CDR3 is CASSQEGSSYEQYF. The CDR3 DNA sequence: TGCGCCAGCAGCCAAGAGGGCAGCTCCTACGAGCAGTACTTC.

The sample holds one count of this clone. J is TRBJ1-2 and V is TRBV29-1, with TRBD1 matching over 8 bases. V lost 3 bases to trimming and J lost 6 bases; unmatched junction nucleotides: 9. The CDR3 has 14 amino acids. The V gene's germline CDR1 is SQVTM and CDR2 ANQGSEA. CDR3 nucleotides: TGCAGCGTTGAGCCCATGACAGGGGTGGATGGCTACACCTTC. It encodes CSVEPMTGVDGYTF. Full variable domain (outside the CDR3, taken from reference TRBV29-1 and TRBJ1-2): SAVISQKPSRDICQRGTSLTIQCQVDSQVTMMFWYRQQPGQSLTLIATANQGSEATYESGFVIDKFPISRPNLTFSTLTVSNMSPEDSSIYLCSVEPMTGVDGYTFGSGTRLTVV.

The chain links TRBV5-6 to TRBJ2-3; D not certain. V dropped 0 bases and J dropped 2 bases, with 7 bases sitting between them. Germline V gene sequence: CDR1 SGHDT, CDR2 YYEEEE. The CDR3 is made up of 14 amino acids. CDR3: CASSLVQPTDTQYF. As DNA, the CDR3 is TGTGCCAGCAGCTTGGTTCAGCCCACAGATACGCAGTATTTT.

CDR3 sequence: CALQGPYGEQFF. The DNA of the CDR3 is TGTGCCTTGCAGGGGCCCTACGGTGAGCAGTTCTTC. The chain combines TRBV6-5 with TRBJ2-1; a weak D match, TRBD1 (6 bases). V was shortened by 11 bases and J by 9 bases, with 17 bases between the two germline ends. The CDR3 totals 12 residues. Germline V lookup: CDR1 MNHEY, CDR2 SVGAGI.

The rearrangement links TRBV19 to TRBJ2-7; D uncertain. Germline CDR1 is LNHDA and CDR2 is SQIVND (reference sequence). There are 13 residues in the CDR3. The V end lost 3 bases, the J end lost 5 bases, and 11 bases lay between the germline ends. CDR3 sequence reads: CASSIRQADEQYF. For the CDR3, the DNA is TGTGCCAGTAGTATTCGGCAGGCAGACGAGCAGTACTTC.

CDR3 in amino acids: CASSLEGGGFLEQYF. The CDR3 nucleotides read TGTGCCAGCAGCTTGGAGGGGGGAGGTTTCCTCGAGCAGTACTTC. The chain uses TRBV5-4 and TRBJ2-7; the D gene could be TRBD1 or TRBD2 (6 bases each). Trimming cost V 0 bases and J 6 bases, with 16 bases left between them. CDR1 SGHNT and CDR2 YYREEE come from the germline V gene (reference sequence). The CDR3 has 15 residues.